These 6 T cell receptor beta chains were all obtained from the same sample, sequenced in a study of T cell repertoires in cytomegalovirus infection. These TCRs' antigens remain unknown. TCRdb passed the reads through MiXCR, listing each CDR3 protein once. The table records about 46,000 distinct CDR3 sequences, roughly 20% of them present only once. Sequences were obtained from PBMCs, sequenced either directly or after in vitro stimulation (not recorded which). The receptor set was obtained from a human donor in good health (CMV status not recorded). Some clones in this sample may be carry-over from other donors' samples.

The CDR3 DNA reads TGTGCCAGCAGCCATACGGGAGTCTCTAATGAAGCTTTCTTT. Protein sequence: CASSHTGVSNEAFF. The rearrangement links TRBV12-3 or TRBV12-4 to TRBJ1-1, with D uncertain. This CDR3 spans 14 amino acids. The ends were cut back, 6 bases at V and 7 bases at J, with 18 bases in the middle.

This clonotype was recorded a few times. The gene calls are TRBV19 and TRBJ1-5; 7 bases fit TRBD1. This CDR3 is 14 amino acids long. Trimming took 7 bases from V and 7 from J; bases not matched to a gene: 10. Germline lookup yields CDR1 LNHDA and CDR2 SQIVND (reference sequence). The DNA for the CDR3 is TGTGCCAGTAATGACAGGGATGCCCGACAGCCCCAGCATTTT. Translation gives CASNDRDARQPQHF.

This clonotype occurred a few times. The chain combines TRBV10-3 with TRBJ1-1; D perhaps matches TRBD1 (6 bases). Trimming removed 11 bases at V and 5 bases at J, with 18 bases between. The CDR3 is made up of 13 amino acids. Germline V gene lookup returns CDR1 ENHRY and CDR2 SYGVKD. Written as DNA, the CDR3 is TGTGCCGCAAGACAGGAATCGAGGACTGAAGCTTTCTTT. Translation gives CAARQESRTEAFF.

This sequence joins TRBV27 and TRBJ1-2; TRBD1 aligns across 8 bases. CDR1 MNHEY and CDR2 SMNVEV come from the germline V gene (reference sequence). The V gene end was trimmed by 5 bases and the J gene end by 4 bases; junction bases not matched to a gene: 12. The CDR3 runs to 16 residues. The CDR3 is CASSAGTGSFGYGYTF. The DNA for the CDR3 is TGTGCCAGCAGTGCCGGGACAGGTTCGTTCGGCTATGGCTACACCTTC.

The V gene is TRBV19, the J gene TRBJ2-1; no clear D. V lost 1 base and J lost 8, with 9 bases in between. Germline assignment: CDR1 LNHDA and CDR2 SQIVND (reference sequence). The CDR3 consists of 13 residues. CDR3 bases: TGTGCCAGTAGTATAGCATTGTGGGATGAGCAGTTCTTC. Protein sequence: CASSIALWDEQFF. The complete variable domain, with remaining parts taken from reference TRBV19 and TRBJ2-1, reads DGGITQSPKYLFRKEGQNVTLSCEQNLNHDAMYWYRQDPGQGLRLIYYSQIVNDFQKGDIAEGYSVSREKKESFPLTVTSAQKNPTAFYLCASSIALWDEQFFGPGTRLTVL.

The chain recombines TRBV19 with TRBJ2-2; TRBD1 agrees at 12 bases. V dropped 5 bases and J dropped 5; count of bases not matched to a gene: 12. Germline CDR1 is LNHDA and CDR2 is SQIVND (reference sequence). The CDR3 consists of 18 residues. The DNA of the CDR3 is TGTGCCAGTAGTCCAATACCGGGACAGGGGGCGCGTACCGGGGAGCTGTTTTTT. Protein product: CASSPIPGQGARTGELFF.